Each of the 30 T cell receptor beta chains below was sequenced from the same sample in a study of T-cell memory formation after mild COVID-19. TCRdb fed the 5' RACE reads into MiXCR, producing one record per CDR3 protein. In the table there are some 260,000 distinct CDR3 sequences, less than 20% of which are singletons. The specimen sequenced was PBMCs or a T cell subset sorted from them (not recorded which). Source of these receptors: a man younger than 35 who had mild COVID-19 (a few samples of this study predate the infection). Cell type and time point are not known.

The V gene is TRBV28, the J gene TRBJ1-1; D gene unclear. The CDR3 is 15 residues long. Deletions cut 4 bases from V and 2 bases from J, with 14 bases between. The V gene's germline CDR1 is MDHEN and CDR2 SYDVKM. CDR3 in amino acids: CASSSRGLINTEAFF. The CDR3 DNA reads TGTGCCAGCAGTTCCCGGGGTTTGATAAACACTGAAGCTTTCTTT. Using reference TRBV28 and TRBJ1-1 for the parts outside the CDR3, the full variable domain is DVKVTQSSRYLVKRTGEKVFLECVQDMDHENMFWYRQDPGLGLRLIYFSYDVKMKEKGDIPEGYSVSREKKERFSLILESASTNQTSMYLCASSSRGLINTEAFFGQGTRLTVV.

Many counts were recorded for this clonotype. The V gene is TRBV6-5, the J gene TRBJ2-6, with D hard to call. CDR1 MNHEY and CDR2 SVGAGI come from the germline V gene. V dropped 8 bases and J dropped 0 bases, with 5 bases sitting between them. This CDR3 is 13 amino acids long. The CDR3 coding sequence is TGTGCCAGCTCGGCCTCTGGGGCCAACGTCCTGACTTTC. It codes for CASSASGANVLTF.

The V and J genes are TRBV5-1 and TRBJ1-1, with D possibly matching TRBD1 (5 bases). The V and J ends lost 5 bases and 1 base respectively, with 9 bases between them. Germline CDR1 SGHRS, CDR2 YFSETQ. The CDR3 totals 13 residues. The CDR3 nucleotides are TGCGCCAGCAGGGAGCAGGGGAACACTGAAGCTTTCTTT. It yields the protein CASREQGNTEAFF. Based on the CDR3 plus reference TRBV5-1 and TRBJ1-1, the full variable domain is KAGVTQTPRYLIKTRGQQVTLSCSPISGHRSVSWYQQTPGQGLQFLFEYFSETQRNKGNFPGRFSGRQFSNSRSEMNVSTLELGDSALYLCASREQGNTEAFFGQGTRLTVV.

Only a few counts were recorded for this clonotype. The chain employs TRBV12-3 or TRBV12-4 and TRBJ1-4; TRBD1 matches 7 bases. The junction had 3 bases not matched to a gene; V was cut back by 3 bases and J by 8 bases. The CDR3 is 13 amino acids. The CDR3 bases are TGTGCCAGCAGTTTGGCCAGGGGGGAAAAACTGTTTTTT. This codes for CASSLARGEKLFF.

The CDR3 loop is CASSGQGAGNQPQHF. The DNA of the CDR3 is TGTGCCAGTAGTGGACAGGGGGCAGGCAATCAGCCCCAGCATTTT. The chain uses TRBV19 and TRBJ1-5; 11 bases map to TRBD1. V shed 5 bases and J 2 bases; nucleotides not matched to a gene: 2. Germline V gene sequence: CDR1 LNHDA, CDR2 SQIVND (reference sequence). CDR3 length: 15 residues.

A few counts support this clonotype. V gene TRBV4-1 combines with J gene TRBJ2-2; TRBD1 might be the D (5 bases). V was trimmed by 0 bases and J by 1 base, leaving 9 bases between them. The CDR3 length is 16 residues. CDR1 MGHRA and CDR2 YSYEKL come from the germline V gene. The CDR3 DNA is TGCGCCAGCAGCCAAGATTCCAGGGTGAACACCGGGGAGCTGTTTTTT. Its protein product is CASSQDSRVNTGELFF.

The chain is built from TRBV7-2 and TRBJ2-5; TRBD1 agrees at 9 bases. The junction had 5 bases not matched to a gene; V was cut back by 5 bases and J by 4 bases. The CDR3 is made up of 14 amino acids. The germline V gene has CDR1 SGHTA and CDR2 FQGNSA. The chain's CDR3 is CASSTDRGIETQYF. The CDR3 nucleotides read TGTGCCAGCAGCACCGACAGGGGGATAGAGACCCAGTACTTC.

A few counts support this clonotype. This chain uses TRBV20-1 with TRBJ1-2, with no clear D. There are 13 residues in the CDR3. Looked up from germline, CDR1 is DFQATT and CDR2 is SNEGSKA (reference sequence). The CDR3 sequence is CSLGSFPNYGYTF. The CDR3 DNA is TGCAGCCTGGGGTCGTTTCCCAACTATGGCTACACCTTC.

A note on this clonotype: With a much larger clone just one base away, this may be a read error. The chain has TRBV7-2 and TRBJ2-5, with D perhaps TRBD2 (7 bases). Germline V lookup: CDR1 SGHTA, CDR2 FQGNSA. The CDR3 is made up of 15 amino acids. CDR3 loop: CASSFRGGHQETHYF. The DNA of the CDR3 is TGTGCCAGCAGCTTTCGCGGGGGCCACCAAGAGACCCATTACTTC.

At least ten counts were recorded for this clonotype. This chain connects TRBV5-4 to TRBJ2-5; TRBD1 matches at 7 bases. Germline V gives CDR1 SGHNT, CDR2 YYREEE (reference sequence). Trimming at V came to 3 bases and at J to 0 bases, leaving 2 bases not matched to a gene. The CDR3 runs to 14 residues. CDR3 in DNA: TGTGCCAGCAGCTACGACAGGGACCAAGAGACCCAGTACTTC. As protein: CASSYDRDQETQYF.

This clonotype was observed at least ten times. The V call is TRBV7-9, the J call TRBJ2-5; D is ambiguous. The length of the CDR3 is 13 residues. The germline V and J ends were trimmed by 3 bases and 4 bases, with 9 bases remaining between them. Germline V gene data show CDR1 as SEHNR and CDR2 as FQNEAQ (reference sequence). The CDR3 coding sequence is TGTGCCAGCAGCTTGGTAGCCCGAGAGACCCAGTACTTC. It encodes CASSLVARETQYF.

The rearrangement links TRBV12-3 or TRBV12-4 to TRBJ1-2; tentatively, D is TRBD1 (5 bases). The CDR3 has 13 residues. The V end lost 2 bases, the J end lost 6 bases, and 10 bases lay between the germline ends. The CDR3 bases are TGTGCCAGCAGTTTAACCAGGGCCCATGGCTACACCTTC. This codes for CASSLTRAHGYTF.

This chain connects TRBV27 to TRBJ1-1; tentative D call: TRBD1 (6 bases). The germline V gene encodes CDR1 MNHEY and CDR2 SMNVEV (reference sequence). The CDR3 sequence is 17 residues long. The V gene lost 3 bases and the J gene lost 5 bases, with 22 bases spanning the gap. CDR3 nucleotide sequence: TGTGCCAGCAGTTTCAGTGCCGCGGGGGGCCGGGGTACTGAAGCTTTCTTT. This translates into CASSFSAAGGRGTEAFF.

V and J are TRBV4-2 and TRBJ1-4, with a possible D match to TRBD1 (5 bases). Trimming took off 4 bases at V and 3 bases at J, with 12 bases between the two ends. The CDR3 is 15 amino acids. The germline V gene encodes CDR1 LGHNA and CDR2 YNFKEQ. The CDR3 reads CASSPSGGANEKLFF. The DNA for the CDR3 is TGTGCCAGCAGCCCAAGCGGGGGTGCTAATGAAAAACTGTTTTTT.

The chain uses TRBV12-3 or TRBV12-4 and TRBJ2-1, with 8 nucleotides matching TRBD1. J gave up 6 bases and V 6 bases, and 7 bases lay outside the gene matches. The CDR3 totals 14 residues. CDR3: CASSPTGTGNEQFF. The CDR3 region has the DNA TGTGCCAGCAGCCCCACCGGGACAGGCAATGAGCAGTTCTTC.

For the CDR3, the DNA is TGTGCCAGCAGCCAAGGGGACAGCCTTAACTATGGCTACACCTTC. Translation: CASSQGDSLNYGYTF. The chain uses TRBV4-2 and TRBJ1-2; 7 nucleotides line up with TRBD1. In germline, CDR1 is LGHNA, CDR2 YNFKEQ. Trimming cost V 1 base and J 1 base; bases outside gene matches: 3. The CDR3 spans 15 residues.

The V and J genes are TRBV5-1 and TRBJ2-3, with D possibly called TRBD1 or TRBD2 (5 bases each). The CDR3 has 14 amino acids. Trimming pared 6 bases from V and 0 bases from J, leaving 11 bases between. Germline V gives CDR1 SGHRS, CDR2 YFSETQ. CDR3 protein: CASNRGVSTDTQYF. DNA for the CDR3: TGCGCCAGCAACCGGGGCGTCAGCACAGATACGCAGTATTTT.

This clonotype was counted a few times. The V call is TRBV12-3 or TRBV12-4, the J call TRBJ1-3, with 9 bases lining up with TRBD1. With V trimmed by 6 bases and J by 7 bases, 10 bases remained unmatched. The CDR3 sequence is 15 residues long. CDR3 nucleotide sequence: TGTGCCAGCAGGTATCCGGGACAGGGAGAGAACACCATATATTTT. Amino acid sequence: CASRYPGQGENTIYF.

By proportion, this clonotype is medium-sized. A read error may produce the germline difference seen at one junction end. This chain joins TRBV5-1 and TRBJ2-3, with a possible D match to TRBD1 (5 bases). The V gene's germline CDR1 is SGHRS and CDR2 YFSETQ. This CDR3 has 13 residues. CDR3 region: CASSLQGTDTQYF. CDR3 DNA: TGTGCCAGCAGCTTACAGGGCACAGATACGCAGTATTTT.

The V and J genes are TRBV24-1 and TRBJ2-3, with TRBD2 matching 7 bases. Trimming removed 5 bases from V and 6 bases from J; junction bases left unmatched: 10. Germline V lookup: CDR1 KGHDR, CDR2 SFDVKD. This CDR3 is 15 amino acids long. The chain's CDR3 is CATSGSSGVGDTQYF. The CDR3 nucleotides read TGTGCCACCAGTGGATCAAGCGGGGTGGGGGATACGCAGTATTTT.

This clonotype was seen only a few times. The chain uses TRBV12-3 or TRBV12-4 and TRBJ2-2; 7 bases agree with TRBD2. This CDR3 contains 13 residues. V dropped 5 bases and J dropped 6; count of bases not matched to a gene: 3. Here the CDR3 reads CASSTRGAGELFF. For the CDR3, the DNA is TGTGCCAGCAGTACTCGGGGGGCCGGGGAGCTGTTTTTT.

This clonotype was detected a few times. The chain couples TRBV15 to TRBJ1-6; D is undetermined. CDR1 and CDR2 (germline): LNHNV, YYDKDF (reference sequence). V was trimmed by 0 bases and J by 9 bases, leaving 15 bases between them. This CDR3 contains 16 residues. The CDR3 DNA reads TGTGCCACCAGCAGAGATGTTGCCGGGTCCGGTTCACCCCTCCACTTT. The encoded protein is CATSRDVAGSGSPLHF.

V is TRBV11-2 and J is TRBJ1-1, with no clear D. The CDR3 is 15 residues long. V lost 0 bases to trimming and J lost 1 base, with 9 bases between them. The germline gives CDR1 SGHAT, CDR2 FQNNGV. Here the CDR3 reads CASSLDPVRNTEAFF. The CDR3 bases are TGTGCCAGCAGCTTAGATCCGGTCAGGAACACTGAAGCTTTCTTT. Drawing the rest from reference TRBV11-2 and TRBJ1-1, the complete variable domain is EAGVAQSPRYKIIEKRQSVAFWCNPISGHATLYWYQQILGQGPKLLIQFQNNGVVDDSQLPKDRFSAERLKGVDSTLKIQPAKLEDSAVYLCASSLDPVRNTEAFFGQGTRLTVV.

This clonotype was picked up a small number of times. This chain joins TRBV7-2 and TRBJ1-3; D is uncertain. The CDR3 has 18 residues. Deletions cut 5 bases from V and 0 bases from J, with 20 bases between. CDR1 is SGHTA and CDR2 is FQGNSA in the germline V gene. CDR3 bases: TGTGCCAGCAGCCTGAATCAAATGGACTCTAGCTCTGGAAACACCATATATTTT. This gives the protein CASSLNQMDSSSGNTIYF.

This clonotype was counted many times. This chain connects TRBV5-1 to TRBJ2-1; 7 bases agree with TRBD1. The CDR3 runs 15 residues. Germline V lookup: CDR1 SGHRS, CDR2 YFSETQ. V shed 2 bases and J 9 bases; nucleotides not matched to a gene: 11. The CDR3 sequence: CASSFLTGDGAEQFF. CDR3 nucleotides: TGCGCCAGCAGCTTTTTAACAGGGGATGGAGCTGAGCAGTTCTTC.

This clonotype was seen a handful of times. The chain is built from TRBV7-2 and TRBJ1-1; TRBD1 might be the D (6 bases). CDR1 is SGHTA, CDR2 FQGNSA, per germline. The V end was cut by 2 bases, the J end by 0 bases, with 13 bases between. CDR3 length: 16 amino acids. This CDR3 is CASSLMGGGMNTEAFF. DNA for the CDR3: TGTGCCAGCAGCTTAATGGGCGGGGGCATGAACACTGAAGCTTTCTTT.

The table lists this clonotype with many counts. The chain links TRBV7-9 to TRBJ2-5; D is possibly TRBD2 (6 bases). The V end was cut by 5 bases, the J end by 5 bases, with 15 bases between. CDR1 SEHNR and CDR2 FQNEAQ come from the germline V gene (reference sequence). This CDR3 contains 14 residues. CDR3 DNA: TGTGCCAGCAGCCGACGAAGGGCGGGGGAGACCCAGTACTTC. It encodes CASSRRRAGETQYF.

This clonotype showed up just a few times. The genes are TRBV29-1 and TRBJ2-7, with D unclear. The V end was cut by 7 bases, the J end by 3 bases, with 19 bases between. This CDR3 is built from 14 residues. The germline V gene encodes CDR1 SQVTM and CDR2 ANQGSEA. The CDR3 sequence is CSAAYSRSNYEQYF. The CDR3, as DNA: TGCAGCGCCGCGTACTCCAGGTCAAACTACGAGCAGTACTTC.

This clonotype was detected a few times. This chain joins TRBV9 and TRBJ2-3; D unresolved. Trimming cost V 2 bases and J 0 bases, with 13 bases left between them. Germline V gene lookup returns CDR1 SGDLS and CDR2 YYNGEE. The CDR3 spans 16 residues. The CDR3 reads CASSVGSGASTDTQYF. The DNA of the CDR3 is TGTGCCAGCAGCGTCGGATCGGGCGCAAGCACAGATACGCAGTATTTT.

This clonotype has ten or more counts. V usage is TRBV7-2 and J usage is TRBJ2-5; 8 nucleotides match TRBD2. V shed 5 bases, J shed 5 bases, and the junction held 7 bases outside the gene matches. In germline, CDR1 is SGHTA, CDR2 FQGNSA. CDR3 length: 14 residues. The CDR3 here is CASSRSSGRETQYF. DNA for the CDR3: TGTGCCAGCAGCAGATCTAGCGGGCGGGAGACCCAGTACTTC.